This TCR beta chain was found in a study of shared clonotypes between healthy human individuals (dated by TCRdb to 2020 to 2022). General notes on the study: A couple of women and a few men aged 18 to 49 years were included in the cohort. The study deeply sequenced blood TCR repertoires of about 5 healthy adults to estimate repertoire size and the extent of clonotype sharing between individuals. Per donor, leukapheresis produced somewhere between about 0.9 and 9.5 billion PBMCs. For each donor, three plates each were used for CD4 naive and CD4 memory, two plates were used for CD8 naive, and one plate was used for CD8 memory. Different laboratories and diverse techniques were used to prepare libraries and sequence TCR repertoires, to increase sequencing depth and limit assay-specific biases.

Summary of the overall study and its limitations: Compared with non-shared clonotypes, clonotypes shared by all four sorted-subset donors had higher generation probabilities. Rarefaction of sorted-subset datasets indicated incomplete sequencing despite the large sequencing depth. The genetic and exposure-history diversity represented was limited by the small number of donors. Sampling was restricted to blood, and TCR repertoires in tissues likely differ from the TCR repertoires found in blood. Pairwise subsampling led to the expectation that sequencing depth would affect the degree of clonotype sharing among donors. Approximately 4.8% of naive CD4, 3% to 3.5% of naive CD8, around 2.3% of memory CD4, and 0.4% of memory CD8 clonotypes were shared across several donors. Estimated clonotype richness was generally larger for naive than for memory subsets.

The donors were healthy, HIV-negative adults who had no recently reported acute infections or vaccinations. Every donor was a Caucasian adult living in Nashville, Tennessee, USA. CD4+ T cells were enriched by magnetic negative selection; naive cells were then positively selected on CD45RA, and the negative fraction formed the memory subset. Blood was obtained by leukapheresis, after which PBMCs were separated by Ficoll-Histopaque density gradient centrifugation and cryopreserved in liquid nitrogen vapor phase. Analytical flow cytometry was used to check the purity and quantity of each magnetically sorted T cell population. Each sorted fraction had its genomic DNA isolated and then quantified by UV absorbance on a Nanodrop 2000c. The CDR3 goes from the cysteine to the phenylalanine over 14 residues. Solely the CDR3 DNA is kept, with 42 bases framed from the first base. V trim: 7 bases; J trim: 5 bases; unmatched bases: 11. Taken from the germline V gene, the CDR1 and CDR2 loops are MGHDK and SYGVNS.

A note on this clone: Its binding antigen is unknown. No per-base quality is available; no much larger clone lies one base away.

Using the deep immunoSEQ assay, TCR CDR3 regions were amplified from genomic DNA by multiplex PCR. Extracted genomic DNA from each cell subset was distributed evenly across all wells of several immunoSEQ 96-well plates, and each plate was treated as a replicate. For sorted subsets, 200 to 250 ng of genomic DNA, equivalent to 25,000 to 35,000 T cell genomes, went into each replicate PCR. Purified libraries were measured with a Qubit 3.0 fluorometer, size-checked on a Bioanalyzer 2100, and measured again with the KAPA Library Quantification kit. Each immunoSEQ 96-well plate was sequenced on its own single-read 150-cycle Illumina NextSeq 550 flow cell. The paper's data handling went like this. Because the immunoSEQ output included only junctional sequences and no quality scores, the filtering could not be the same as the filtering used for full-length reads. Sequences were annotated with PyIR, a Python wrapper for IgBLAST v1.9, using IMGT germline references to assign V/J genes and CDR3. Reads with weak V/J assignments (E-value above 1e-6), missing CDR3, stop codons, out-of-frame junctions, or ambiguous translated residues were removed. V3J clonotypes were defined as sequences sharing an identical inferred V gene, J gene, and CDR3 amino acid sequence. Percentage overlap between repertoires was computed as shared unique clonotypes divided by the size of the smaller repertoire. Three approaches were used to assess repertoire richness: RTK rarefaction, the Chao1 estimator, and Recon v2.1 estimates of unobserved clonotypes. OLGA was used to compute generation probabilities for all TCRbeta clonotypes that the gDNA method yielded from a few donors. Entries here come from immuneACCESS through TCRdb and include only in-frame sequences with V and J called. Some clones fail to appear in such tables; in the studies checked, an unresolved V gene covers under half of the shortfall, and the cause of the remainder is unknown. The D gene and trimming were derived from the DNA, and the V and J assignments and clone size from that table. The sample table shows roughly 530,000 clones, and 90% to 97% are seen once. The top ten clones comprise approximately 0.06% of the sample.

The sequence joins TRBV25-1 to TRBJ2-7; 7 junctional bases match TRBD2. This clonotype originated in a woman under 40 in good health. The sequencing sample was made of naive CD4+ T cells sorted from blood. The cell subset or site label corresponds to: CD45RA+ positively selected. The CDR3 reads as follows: CASITSESPHEQYF. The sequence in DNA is TGTGCCAGCATAACTAGCGAGAGCCCCCACGAGCAGTACTTC.